The T cell receptor (beta chain) described here comes from a study of T cells in localized non-small cell lung cancer (dated by TCRdb to 2018 to 2020). Broadly, across the study: The study analyzed T cell repertoires of hundreds of early-stage NSCLC patients, comparing tumors and uninvolved tumor-adjacent lungs. The cohort consisted of about 240 treatment-naive NSCLC patients whose localized lung tumors had been resected. Of the NSCLC patients, 129 were male and around 99 were female, and the mean age was approximately 66 years. What the authors observed across the whole study: Because multi-region tumor sequencing was not done, intratumor heterogeneity could not be ruled out. A median of around 57 of the top 100 tumor clones were detected in paired uninvolved adjacent lung, and under 30 of these tumor clones were also found among the top 100 clones of the paired uninvolved adjacent lung. Because of the exploratory design, TCR variables were selected using unadjusted p-values without false-discovery rate correction. Higher T cell density in blood was associated with longer overall survival, whereas higher clonality in adjacent lung was associated with shorter survival. Uninvolved tumor-adjacent lung showed the highest T cell clonality, higher than tumor, which suggests more focused antigenic responses in the uninvolved tumor-adjacent lung.

The immunoSEQ Assay was used to sequence TCR beta CDR3 regions from DNA. Per the original workflow: To compute T cell density, TCR beta template counts were normalized to usable DNA, which was estimated by amplifying housekeeping genes. Richness was estimated using the preseqR package, with extrapolation to 400,000 templates for PBMC samples and to 120,000 templates for tissue samples. Clonality was defined as one minus Pielou's evenness. Tissue-enriched TCRs were identified through differential abundance testing performed on productive amino-acid clonotypes, with a minimum total count of 5 and an alpha of 0.1. The Jaccard Index and the Morisita Overlap Index were used to measure repertoire overlap between compartments. GLIPH grouped TCR beta CDR3s together with public tetramer-defined viral CDR3s, and a viral motif had to include at least three viral sequences and also show V-gene enrichment. TCRdb's version of the immuneACCESS table is confined to in-frame rearrangements and falls short of the full clone set. An unresolved V gene accounts for under half of the shortfall where checked; the remainder is of unknown origin. From that table come the V and J calls and clone size; the DNA was used to work out D and trimming. The sample contains around 2,700 clones, roughly 25% of them found a single time. The ten largest make up about 17% of the sample.

At diagnosis, peripheral blood, uninvolved tumor-adjacent lung and tumor were collected and stored as a combination of fresh-frozen and FFPE material. This clone is considered medium-sized (0.01 to 0.1%). Its antigen specificity is not known. No qualities accompany the bases; no much larger clone lies one base away. This specimen was lung tumor tissue, taken before any cancer treatment. The TCR sequence derives from a male donor older than 55 with stage I lung adenocarcinoma.

CDR3 reads: CASSPIERGTYYEQYF. The DNA sequence is TGCGCCAGCAGCCCGATAGAGAGGGGCACTTACTACGAGCAGTACTTC. The chain uses TRBV4-1 and TRBJ2-7, with a tentative D call of TRBD1 or TRBD2, each matching 5 bases. V is cut by 4 bases and J by 3 bases, and the space between the germline ends is 19 bases. From the cysteine up to the phenylalanine, the CDR3 has a length of 16 residues. Here the CDR3 DNA is all that survives: 48 bases in frame from base 1. CDR1 and CDR2, per the germline V gene, are MGHRA and YSYEKL.